This entry lists 30 T cell receptor beta chains sequenced from one sample in a study of vaccination effects on CD4 cells after COVID-19. Their antigens remain unidentified. Assay: immunoSEQ multiplex PCR; the TCRdb copy retains only in-frame clones and omits some. The sample carries under 45,000 clones, under 70% recorded once. Antigen-specific CD4+ T cells were expanded with viral peptide pools in the ViraFEST assay before sequencing. A roughly 10-day culture period preceded the isolation of CD4+ T cells. Vaccinees lacked prior SARS-CoV-2 infection and tested negative for nucleocapsid antibodies. The material sequenced was CD4+ T cells from PBMCs cultured with HCoV-OC43 spike peptides, taken before COVID-19 vaccination. This sample's subset: HCoV-OC43 spike overlapping peptide pool stimulation. The source is a human donor who received a COVID-19 vaccine.

CDR3: CSVTPVTYGRFHGYTF. The CDR3 DNA reads as TGCAGCGTTACTCCCGTTACTTACGGCCGATTTCATGGCTACACCTTC. This chain uses TRBV29-1 with TRBJ1-2; D gene ambiguous. Germline V gene lookup returns CDR1 SQVTM and CDR2 ANQGSEA. The germline V and J ends were trimmed by 5 bases and 6 bases, with 25 bases remaining between them. This CDR3 has 16 residues.

The CDR3 DNA reads TGTGCCAGCAGTTCCCTCGGACAGGAGTGGAGACCCCTCCACTTT. It codes for CASSSLGQEWRPLHF. The chain links TRBV27 to TRBJ1-6, with 7 positions matching TRBD1. Germline V lookup: CDR1 MNHEY, CDR2 SMNVEV (reference sequence). This CDR3 has 15 residues. Trimming cost V 4 bases and J 12 bases; bases outside gene matches: 12.

The chain uses TRBV18 and TRBJ2-1; 12 bases line up with TRBD1. Germline V CDR1 and CDR2: KGHSH, LQKENI. V trimming: 8 bases; J trimming: 5 bases; junction bases outside the gene matches: 10. This CDR3 has 16 residues. CDR3 nucleotide sequence: TGTGCCAGCCGTGAACGCCGGGACAGGGGGCACAATGAGCAGTTCTTC. This translates into CASRERRDRGHNEQFF.

The rearrangement uses TRBV6-5 and TRBJ2-3; 9 nucleotides agree with TRBD1. The CDR3 loop spans 15 amino acids. J lost 2 bases, V lost 8 bases, and 8 bases had no gene match. In germline, CDR1 is MNHEY, CDR2 SVGAGI. CDR3 loop: CASGPGTGSTDTQYF. For the CDR3, the DNA is TGTGCCAGCGGTCCCGGGACAGGGTCCACAGATACGCAGTATTTT.

V gene TRBV15 combines with J gene TRBJ1-6; tentative D call: TRBD1 (5 bases). With 1 base removed from V and 7 bases from J, the gap between germline ends came to 11 bases. This CDR3 contains 15 residues. CDR1 is LNHNV, CDR2 YYDKDF, per germline (reference sequence). Written as DNA, the CDR3 is TGTGCCACCAGCAGAGCGGACAAATTCAATTCACCCCTCCACTTT. As protein: CATSRADKFNSPLHF.

This sequence joins TRBV5-1 and TRBJ2-7; TRBD2 matches 7 bases. The germline V gene has CDR1 SGHRS and CDR2 YFSETQ. The CDR3 loop spans 15 amino acids. Trimming cost V 0 bases and J 2 bases; bases outside gene matches: 5. The CDR3 is CASSLAGGRAYEQYF. As DNA, the CDR3 is TGCGCCAGCAGCTTGGCCGGGGGGAGGGCCTACGAGCAGTACTTC.

The chain employs TRBV28 and TRBJ1-3; 9 nucleotides agree with TRBD1. Per germline, CDR1 MDHEN and CDR2 SYDVKM. J lost 6 bases, V lost 8 bases, and 5 bases had no gene match. The CDR3 runs 13 residues. In DNA, the CDR3 is TGTGCCAGCGGACAGGGGTGGGAAAACACCATATATTTT. As protein: CASGQGWENTIYF.

The chain has TRBV28 and TRBJ2-7; possibly TRBD1 or TRBD2 for D (5 bases each). V dropped 6 bases and J dropped 5 bases, with 8 bases sitting between them. Germline CDR1 MDHEN, CDR2 SYDVKM. The CDR3 runs to 11 residues. This CDR3 is CASSGANEQYF. CDR3 DNA: TGTGCCAGCAGCGGGGCGAACGAGCAGTACTTC.

The J gene is TRBJ1-5, the V gene TRBV28; D remains unclear. The germline V gene encodes CDR1 MDHEN and CDR2 SYDVKM. The CDR3 extends over 16 amino acids. V dropped 4 bases and J dropped 6 bases, with 19 bases sitting between them. The CDR3 here is CASSSNRLTLAQPQHF. The CDR3 bases are TGTGCCAGCAGTTCCAACCGACTAACACTCGCTCAGCCCCAGCATTTT.

The chain employs TRBV28 and TRBJ1-2, with 7 bases identical to TRBD1. The CDR3 totals 14 residues. Germline lookup yields CDR1 MDHEN and CDR2 SYDVKM. J gave up 5 bases and V 5 bases, and 8 bases lay outside the gene matches. The CDR3 sequence: CASSSGTAFYGYTF. The DNA of the CDR3 is TGTGCCAGCAGTAGCGGGACAGCCTTTTATGGCTACACCTTC.

This clone appeared a few times. The rearrangement uses TRBV7-2 and TRBJ2-7, with 10 bases matching TRBD1. Losses at the gene ends were 5 bases for V and 5 bases for J; bases not matched to a gene: 9. From germline, CDR1 is SGHTA and CDR2 FQGNSA. CDR3 length: 15 residues. The CDR3 spells CASSQPGQGRHEQYF. CDR3 DNA: TGTGCCAGCAGCCAACCGGGACAGGGGAGGCACGAGCAGTACTTC.

The chain carries TRBV10-3 and TRBJ2-7; unclear D gene. V dropped 3 bases and J dropped 0 bases, with 15 bases sitting between them. This CDR3 is 16 amino acids long. Germline-derived CDR1 and CDR2 are ENHRY and SYGVKD. CDR3 nucleotide sequence: TGTGCCATCAGTGATCCTCCGGATTTGAGCTCCTACGAGCAGTACTTC. Protein sequence: CAISDPPDLSSYEQYF.

A few counts support this clone. This sequence joins TRBV12-3 or TRBV12-4 and TRBJ1-5; D remains unclear. The CDR3 spans 13 residues. The germline V and J ends were trimmed by 7 bases and 2 bases, with 9 bases remaining between them. The chain's CDR3 is CASTAAGNQPQHF. The DNA for the CDR3 is TGTGCCAGCACCGCCGCCGGCAATCAGCCCCAGCATTTT.

V and J are TRBV10-3 and TRBJ2-7; 7 nucleotides agree with TRBD1. The germline V gene has CDR1 ENHRY and CDR2 SYGVKD. J was trimmed by 6 bases and V by 1 base; bases with no gene match: 9. CDR3 length: 15 amino acids. The CDR3 sequence is CAISEFETGIGEQYF. The CDR3 bases are TGTGCCATCAGTGAGTTCGAGACAGGGATTGGCGAGCAGTACTTC.

The chain employs TRBV27 and TRBJ2-7; D unclear. The germline CDR1 and CDR2 sequences are MNHEY and SMNVEV (reference sequence). This CDR3 region has 14 residues. Trimming took off 2 bases at V and 0 bases at J, with 8 bases between the two ends. The CDR3: CASSLKGYSYEQYF. CDR3 DNA sequence: TGTGCCAGCAGTTTAAAGGGTTACTCCTACGAGCAGTACTTC.

J is TRBJ2-7 and V is TRBV29-1; unclear D gene. CDR3 length: 10 residues. In germline, CDR1 is SQVTM, CDR2 ANQGSEA. Trimming took off 7 bases at V and 0 bases at J, with 4 bases between the two ends. The CDR3 region is CSAVSYEQYF. The DNA of the CDR3 is TGCAGCGCCGTCTCCTACGAGCAGTACTTC.

This chain joins TRBV30 and TRBJ1-2; 8 nucleotides agree with TRBD1. With 4 bases clipped from V and 5 bases from J, the junction kept 9 bases outside the gene matches. The CDR3 spans 14 residues. Germline CDR1 GTSNPN, CDR2 SVGIG (reference sequence). This chain's CDR3 is CAWTRTGRFYGYTF. The CDR3 DNA reads as TGTGCCTGGACCCGGACAGGGAGATTTTATGGCTACACCTTC. Drawing the rest from reference TRBV30 and TRBJ1-2, the complete variable domain is SQTIHQWPATLVQPVGSPLSLECTVEGTSNPNLYWYRQAAGRGLQLLFYSVGIGQISSEVPQNLSASRPQDRQFILSSKKLLLSDSGFYLCAWTRTGRFYGYTFGSGTRLTVV.

The rearrangement uses TRBV13 and TRBJ2-1, with a tentative D call TRBD2 (6 bases). Germline V gene data show CDR1 as PRHDT and CDR2 as FYEKMQ (reference sequence). The CDR3 is 14 amino acids. The V end lost 5 bases, the J end lost 8 bases, and 16 bases lay between the germline ends. CDR3 sequence: CASSPPGRRDEQFF. The CDR3 region has the DNA TGTGCCAGCAGCCCTCCGGGAAGGAGGGATGAGCAGTTCTTC.

J is TRBJ1-2 and V is TRBV18; tentative D call: TRBD1 (5 bases). Trimming removed 6 bases from V and 8 bases from J, with 13 bases in between. This CDR3 has 12 amino acids. CDR1 and CDR2 from the germline V gene are KGHSH and LQKENI. CDR3 sequence: CASSLARDGYTF. In nucleotides, the CDR3 is TGTGCCAGCTCTCTGGCACGGGACGGCTACACCTTC.

The chain is built from TRBV18 and TRBJ1-5, with 9 bases identical to TRBD1. The V gene end was trimmed by 6 bases and the J gene end by 3 bases; junction bases not matched to a gene: 9. The germline gives CDR1 KGHSH, CDR2 LQKENI. The CDR3 has 16 residues. CDR3: CASSPSGTGINQPQHF. CDR3 DNA: TGTGCCAGCTCGCCCTCCGGGACAGGGATCAATCAGCCCCAGCATTTT.

The chain links TRBV24-1 to TRBJ2-1; D might be TRBD2 (6 bases). Germline CDR1 KGHDR, CDR2 SFDVKD. V dropped 6 bases and J dropped 4 bases, with 12 bases sitting between them. The CDR3 sequence is 14 residues long. DNA for the CDR3: TGTGCCACCAGTTCCGGCGGAGGGTACAATGAGCAGTTCTTC. It translates to CATSSGGGYNEQFF.

This chain connects TRBV5-1 to TRBJ2-3; 13 nucleotides agree with TRBD2. After removal of 3 bases from V and 8 bases from J, the junction contained 6 bases not matched to a gene. CDR3 size: 15 residues. Germline values: CDR1 SGHRS, CDR2 YFSETQ. CDR3 in DNA: TGCGCCAGCAGCTCGACTAGCGGGGGGTTCCGTACGCAGTATTTT. Amino acid sequence: CASSSTSGGFRTQYF.

The chain uses TRBV19 and TRBJ2-5; tentative D call: TRBD1 (6 bases). Germline-derived CDR1 and CDR2 are LNHDA and SQIVND (reference sequence). This CDR3 has 13 residues. V lost 6 bases and J lost 3, with 11 bases in between. The CDR3 is CASRDWDKETQYF. CDR3 DNA: TGTGCCAGTAGGGATTGGGACAAAGAGACCCAGTACTTC.

V is TRBV12-3 or TRBV12-4 and J is TRBJ1-6; D is perhaps TRBD1 (5 bases). The CDR3 has 12 amino acids. V shed 6 bases and J shed 13 bases, with 13 bases lying between them. In nucleotides, the CDR3 is TGTGCCAGCAGGACAAACAGGACGCCCCTCCACTTT. Translated: CASRTNRTPLHF.

The rearrangement links TRBV6-6 to TRBJ1-2; D may be TRBD1 (6 bases). The CDR3 totals 12 residues. Trimming took off 6 bases at V and 7 bases at J, with 12 bases between the two ends. Germline V gives CDR1 MNHNY, CDR2 SVGAGI (reference sequence). The CDR3 is CASRRGGGGYTF. For the CDR3, the DNA is TGTGCCAGCAGGCGGGGAGGGGGTGGCTACACCTTC.

This chain connects TRBV7-3 to TRBJ2-1; D is perhaps TRBD1 (5 bases). The CDR3 is 17 residues long. From germline, CDR1 is SGHTA and CDR2 FQGTGA. V gave up 1 base and J gave up 5 bases, with 18 bases separating them. CDR3 sequence (DNA): TGTGCCAGCAGCTTAAAGGTCGGATTAGGGGTGAACAATGAGCAGTTCTTC. Its translation: CASSLKVGLGVNNEQFF.

V and J are TRBV11-2 and TRBJ2-7; D is perhaps TRBD2 (6 bases). The germline V gene encodes CDR1 SGHAT and CDR2 FQNNGV. This CDR3 is built from 15 residues. The V and J ends lost 2 bases and 7 bases respectively, with 18 bases between them. CDR3 in amino acids: CASSLSGHLRGEQYF. CDR3 nucleotide sequence: TGTGCCAGCAGCTTATCCGGACATCTACGGGGGGAGCAGTACTTC.

The rearrangement joins TRBV6-1 to TRBJ2-5, with 9 bases identical to TRBD2. The CDR3 sequence is 16 residues long. Germline CDR1 reads MNHNS; CDR2 reads SASEGT. V gave up 2 bases and J gave up 7 bases; unmatched junction bases: 11. Here the CDR3 DNA reads TGTGCCAGCAGTGAACTAGCGGGGTACGGGCAGGGGACCCAGTACTTC. The encoded protein is CASSELAGYGQGTQYF.

V and J are TRBV28 and TRBJ1-5, with D perhaps TRBD1 (6 bases). Trimming stripped 6 bases from V and 11 bases from J, with 17 bases between. Germline values: CDR1 MDHEN, CDR2 SYDVKM. This CDR3 is built from 13 residues. CDR3 sequence reads: CASSNYRQAAQHF. CDR3 sequence (DNA): TGTGCCAGCAGCAATTACCGACAGGCCGCCCAGCATTTT.

This rearrangement joins TRBV27 to TRBJ2-7, with no clear D. The CDR3 totals 13 residues. Between the trimmed V and J ends, which lost 6 bases and 3 bases, there was a span of 12 bases. Germline CDR1 and CDR2: MNHEY and SMNVEV (reference sequence). DNA for the CDR3: TGTGCCAGCAGCCCCCGGGCCTACTACGAGCAGTACTTC. Translated: CASSPRAYYEQYF.